These 16 T cell receptor beta chains share one sample of origin, sequenced in a study of T cell responses to AZD1222 COVID-19 vaccine. This table comes from immunoSEQ multiplex PCR, and its TCRdb copy is limited to in-frame clones, with some not included. The table has about 160,000 clones, about nine tenths seen once. The specimen comprised peripheral blood, sampled on day 0 of AZD1222 vaccination. These receptors originate from an adult in good health.

J is TRBJ2-7 and V is TRBV18; the D gene is possibly TRBD2 (6 bases). The germline V gene encodes CDR1 KGHSH and CDR2 LQKENI. Trimming pared 3 bases from V and 3 bases from J, leaving 12 bases between. CDR3 length: 14 amino acids. In nucleotides, the CDR3 is TGTGCCAGCTCACCCGGGACTTCTTTCTACGAGCAGTACTTC. Protein product: CASSPGTSFYEQYF.

V is TRBV12-3 or TRBV12-4 and J is TRBJ2-1, with D uncertain. CDR3 size: 12 residues. Trimming removed 1 base from V and 6 bases from J, with 4 bases in between. The CDR3 coding sequence is TGTGCCAGCAGTTTAGTAGGCAATGAGCAGTTCTTC. Translated, it gives CASSLVGNEQFF.

This clone was seen once. The J gene is TRBJ1-4, the V gene TRBV4-3; TRBD1 might be the D (6 bases). The germline CDR1 and CDR2 sequences are LGHNA and YSLEER. V was shortened by 1 base and J by 12 bases, with 18 bases between the two germline ends. The CDR3 extends over 15 amino acids. CDR3 sequence: CASSQGIRTADELFF. The CDR3, as DNA: TGCGCCAGCAGCCAAGGAATTAGGACAGCTGATGAACTGTTTTTT.

The table lists this clone with a count of one. The chain uses TRBV23-1 and TRBJ1-6; 9 bases agree with TRBD1. TRBV23-1 is noted as an ORF with a role that remains uncertain. The CDR3 runs to 16 residues. The ends lost 11 bases at V and 0 bases at J; junction bases unmatched: 8. The CDR3: CAGGDRVASYNSPLHF. In nucleotides, the CDR3 is TGCGCCGGAGGGGACAGGGTGGCCTCCTATAATTCACCCCTCCACTTT.

The chain uses TRBV14 and TRBJ2-3; D is unclear. This CDR3 has 13 amino acids. V dropped 2 bases and J dropped 1 base, with 4 bases sitting between them. The V gene's germline CDR1 is SGHDN and CDR2 FVKESK. In nucleotides, the CDR3 is TGTGCCAGCAGCCAACACCGCACAGATACGCAGTATTTT. Residues: CASSQHRTDTQYF. Together with reference TRBV14 and TRBJ2-3, the CDR3 gives the full variable domain: EAGVTQFPSHSVIEKGQTVTLRCDPISGHDNLYWYRRVMGKEIKFLLHFVKESKQDESGMPNNRFLAERTGGTYSTLKVQPAELEDSGVYFCASSQHRTDTQYFGPGTRLTVL.

This clone has only one observation. V gene TRBV7-2 combines with J gene TRBJ2-1; D may be TRBD1 (6 bases). Germline lookup yields CDR1 SGHTA and CDR2 FQGNSA. This CDR3 is 16 amino acids long. The ends were cut back, 1 base at V and 6 bases at J, with 16 bases in the middle. CDR3 loop: CASSLVLDSGRNEQFF. The CDR3, as DNA: TGTGCCAGCAGCTTAGTGTTGGACAGTGGGCGCAATGAGCAGTTCTTC.

V and J are TRBV27 and TRBJ2-2, with 11 bases lining up with TRBD1. The V gene end was trimmed by 3 bases and the J gene end by 0 bases; junction bases not matched to a gene: 3. The germline V gene has CDR1 MNHEY and CDR2 SMNVEV (reference sequence). The CDR3 totals 17 residues. The DNA for the CDR3 is TGTGCCAGCAGTTTCCGGACAGGGGGCTCGAACACCGGGGAGCTGTTTTTT. Protein sequence: CASSFRTGGSNTGELFF.

The rearrangement links TRBV6-1 to TRBJ1-1; D unclear. Trimming left V 2 bases short and J 3 bases short, with 4 bases between. Per germline, CDR1 MNHNS and CDR2 SASEGT. The CDR3 covers 12 residues. CDR3 sequence: CASSETYTEAFF. The CDR3 bases are TGTGCCAGCAGTGAAACGTACACTGAAGCTTTCTTT.

The V call is TRBV4-1, the J call TRBJ2-6; 8 nucleotides match TRBD2. CDR1 is MGHRA and CDR2 is YSYEKL in the germline V gene. V lost 0 bases to trimming and J lost 0 bases; unmatched junction nucleotides: 4. This CDR3 comprises 18 residues. For the CDR3, the DNA is TGCGCCAGCAGCCAAGATCGGGAGGGGCTCTCTGGGGCCAACGTCCTGACTTTC. It codes for CASSQDREGLSGANVLTF.

The chain couples TRBV5-1 to TRBJ2-5; TRBD1 agrees at 7 bases. The length of the CDR3 is 16 residues. The V segment lost 4 bases and the J segment 6 bases; nucleotides outside the gene matches: 15. Germline loops: CDR1 SGHRS, CDR2 YFSETQ. The DNA for the CDR3 is TGCGCCAGCAGCACCAGCTCACAGGGGACAGCAAAGACCCAGTACTTC. It translates to CASSTSSQGTAKTQYF.

The rearrangement links TRBV4-3 to TRBJ1-6; D is possibly TRBD1 (6 bases). Germline V lookup: CDR1 LGHNA, CDR2 YSLEER. V lost 1 base and J lost 11, with 18 bases in between. The CDR3 sequence is 16 residues long. CDR3 sequence reads: CASSQGARDTSTPLHF. CDR3 coding DNA: TGCGCCAGCAGCCAAGGGGCCAGGGACACGTCGACACCCCTCCACTTT.

The chain combines TRBV18 with TRBJ2-1, with a weak D call TRBD2 (7 bases). The CDR3 has 16 amino acids. The V gene lost 2 bases and the J gene lost 4 bases, with 15 bases spanning the gap. CDR1 is KGHSH, CDR2 LQKENI, per germline. The CDR3 sequence: CASSPKEGGSYNEQFF. CDR3 coding DNA: TGTGCCAGCTCACCAAAGGAGGGGGGGAGTTACAATGAGCAGTTCTTC.

The chain is built from TRBV19 and TRBJ2-3, with D perhaps assigned TRBD1 or TRBD2 (5 bases each). The CDR3 spans 16 residues. Trimming cost V 4 bases and J 1 base, with 15 bases left between them. CDR1 and CDR2 from the germline V gene are LNHDA and SQIVND (reference sequence). The CDR3 loop reads CASSNGDGRRTDTQYF. DNA for the CDR3: TGTGCCAGTAGTAACGGGGACGGCAGACGCACAGATACGCAGTATTTT.

The gene calls are TRBV6-2 or TRBV6-3 and TRBJ1-1; 7 bases map to TRBD1. Trimming removed 6 bases from V and 1 base from J; junction bases left unmatched: 11. Germline V gene sequence: CDR1 MNHEY, CDR2 SVGEGT. The CDR3 spans 16 residues. The CDR3 DNA reads as TGTGCCAGCAGCCCTGACAGGGCCTACGCGAACACTGAAGCTTTCTTT. Translated: CASSPDRAYANTEAFF.

The chain uses TRBV24-1 and TRBJ2-5; weak D call: TRBD1 (6 bases). This CDR3 is 13 amino acids long. Germline-derived CDR1 and CDR2 are KGHDR and SFDVKD. V lost 5 bases and J 3 bases, leaving 9 bases between the germline ends. CDR3: CATSGTGKETQYF. CDR3 DNA sequence: TGTGCCACCAGTGGAACAGGGAAAGAGACCCAGTACTTC.

CDR3: CASSQEIDASKGEQYF. The DNA of the CDR3 is TGCGCCAGCAGCCAAGAAATAGACGCATCGAAAGGGGAGCAGTACTTC. The gene calls are TRBV4-3 and TRBJ2-7; D is undetermined. The CDR3 consists of 16 residues. Per the germline V gene, CDR1 is LGHNA and CDR2 is YSLEER. V lost 0 bases, J lost 7 bases, and 19 bases lay in between.